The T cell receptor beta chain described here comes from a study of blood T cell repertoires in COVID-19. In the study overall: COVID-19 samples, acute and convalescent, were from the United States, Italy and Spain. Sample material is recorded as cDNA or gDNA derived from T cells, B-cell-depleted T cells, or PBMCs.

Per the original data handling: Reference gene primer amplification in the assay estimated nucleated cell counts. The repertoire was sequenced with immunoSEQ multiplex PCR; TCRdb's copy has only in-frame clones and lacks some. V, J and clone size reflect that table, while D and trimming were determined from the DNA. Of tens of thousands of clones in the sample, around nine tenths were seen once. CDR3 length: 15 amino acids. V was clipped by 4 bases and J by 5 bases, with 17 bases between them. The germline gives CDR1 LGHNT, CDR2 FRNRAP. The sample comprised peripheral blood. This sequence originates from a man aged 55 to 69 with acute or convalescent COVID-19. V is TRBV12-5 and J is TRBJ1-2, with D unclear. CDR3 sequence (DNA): TGTGCTAGTGGTTCCCGAGAGGAGGTTTCTTATGGCTACACCTTC. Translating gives CASGSREEVSYGYTF.